One T cell receptor beta chain is described in this entry. As yet, its antigen is unknown. This sample is part of a study of cytomegalovirus exposure and HLA in healthy donors. General study results and limits: Clonal expansion, a later analysis showed, was greater in HLA-associated TCR beta chains than in equally common others. Serostatus for CMV was the only available immune exposure information.

PCR amplification relied on 60 Vbeta primers (plus 13 Jbeta primers). Sequencing was performed with immunoSEQ multiplex PCR; in TCRdb, only in-frame clones are kept and a portion is missing. The sample has some 140,000 clones, over 60% seen once. Trimming removed 0 bases at V and 3 bases at J, with 9 bases between. Germline V lookup: CDR1 MNHEY, CDR2 SMNVEV (reference sequence). The CDR3 loop spans 14 amino acids. The genes are TRBV27 and TRBJ2-7; D ambiguous. The material sequenced was PBMCs. The receptor's source is a male donor in good health and CMV-seropositive. DNA for the CDR3: TGTGCCAGCAGTTTATCGGGCAGGAACTACGAGCAGTACTTC. Its translation is CASSLSGRNYEQYF.